This TCR beta chain was identified during a study of blood T cell repertoires in COVID-19 (TCRdb year 2020). With regard to the full study: Collaborator samples came from the United States, Italy and Spain and covered acute and convalescent phases of COVID-19. The material from the prospective study consisted of cDNA or gDNA derived from T cells, B-cell-depleted T cells, or PBMCs. The dataset comprised deeply sampled blood TCRbeta repertoires from subjects exposed to, actively infected with, or recovered from COVID-19. A freely available public database, intended as a resource for researchers studying the immune response to SARS-CoV-2, is where the repertoires were released. The samples were drawn from two sources: the first 160 participants of the ongoing ImmuneRACE study, and about 1,300 subjects contributed by 6 global collaborators. A de-identified subject ID, COVID-19 status, age in years and sex were almost always included in the sample metadata. HLA class I and class II types, where available, came from metadata supplied by the sample provider rather than from assay-based typing. Points the paper makes about the study in general: The amount of clinical and demographic metadata varied by source and participant and was provided uncurated.

Details on this clone: It lacks a known antigen. The sample holds no much larger clone one base away, and base qualities are not on file.

Whole blood was collected in K2EDTA tubes by collaborating institutions according to the institutions' own protocols. Collaborator samples were shipped for TCRbeta analysis as frozen whole blood, isolated PBMCs, or DNA extracted from either sample type. The immunoSEQ Assay, a bias-controlled multiplex PCR, was used to amplify TCRbeta CDR3 regions from genomic DNA. The authors' analysis ran thus. The number of nucleated cells in each sample was estimated by amplification of reference gene primers within the assay. To quantify the absolute abundance of each unique TCRbeta CDR3 rearrangement, sequence reads were collapsed and filtered. For each sample, productive Simpson clonality was calculated as the square root of Simpson's diversity index across productive rearrangements. TCRdb stores this immuneACCESS table with in-frame sequences only. Part of the clones is absent; in the studies checked, under half of the shortfall reflects unresolved V genes, and no reason is known for the rest. V, J and clone size are those of that table, while D and trimming were read from the DNA. For this sample the table gives approximately 270,000 clones, of which around 89% were detected only once. 0.75% to 0.9% of the sample lies in the top ten.

The trim is 4 bases for V and 2 bases for J, with a gap of 10 bases between the germline ends. From the cysteine up to the phenylalanine, the CDR3 has a length of 14 residues. Of all the DNA, just the CDR3 is kept, 42 bases in frame from base 1. CDR1 SGHRS and CDR2 YFSETQ were looked up in the germline V gene. The sequence was collected from a man under 40 with acute or convalescent COVID-19. The receptor chain draws on TRBV5-1 and TRBJ1-3; a weak D assignment points to TRBD1 (5 bases agree). The sample was peripheral blood. The DNA reads as follows: TGCGCCAGCAGCCTGACAGTAACTGGAAACACCATATATTTT. Its translation is CASSLTVTGNTIYF.